These 13 T cell receptor beta chains share one sample of origin, sequenced in a study of CXCR3-negative and CXCR3-positive naive CD8 T cells. These TCRs are of unknown antigen specificity. Overall study results and limits: Comparison of naive cells showed more hydrophobic TRB CDR3s in CXCR3-positive than in CXCR3-negative naive cells.

UMI-tagged TRB cDNA libraries were built via 5' RACE. TCRdb re-called the 5' RACE reads; every CDR3 protein appears as one record, without DNA. The sample's table shows around 150,000 distinct CDR3 sequences. The sequencing sample was made of naive CXCR3+ CD8+ T cells from blood. Specified subset: CD45RO-CCR7+CD27+CD95- naive CD8+ T cells expressing CXCR3 (TNR3+). The receptors shown here come from a human donor in good health. Some clones in this sample may be carry-over from other donors' samples.

This chain joins TRBV6-5 and TRBJ2-2; the D call from TCRdb, TRBD1, cannot be confirmed without DNA. The CDR3 has 16 amino acids. The germline CDR1 and CDR2 sequences are MNHEY and SVGAGI. The CDR3: CASSYPRTGGAGELFF.

The V and J genes are TRBV7-9 and TRBJ2-3; TCRdb's assignment of TRBD1 cannot be checked, as there is no DNA. The length of the CDR3 is 15 residues. CDR1 is SEHNR and CDR2 is FQNEAQ in the germline V gene (reference sequence). The CDR3 sequence: CASSLESGSTDTQYF.

This CDR3 is CASSNKAGLETQYF. The chain combines TRBV7-9 with TRBJ2-5; TCRdb indicates TRBD2, and absent DNA this call remains unverified. Germline-derived CDR1 and CDR2 are SEHNR and FQNEAQ (reference sequence). The CDR3 is 14 residues long.

This chain uses TRBV4-1 with TRBJ2-7; TCRdb's D call of TRBD1 is untestable without DNA. The length of the CDR3 is 15 residues. Germline CDR1 and CDR2: MGHRA and YSYEKL. The CDR3 sequence is CASSQTETGADEQYF.

J is TRBJ2-3 and V is TRBV14. Looked up from germline, CDR1 is SGHDN and CDR2 is FVKESK. The CDR3 is 13 amino acids. CDR3 loop: CASSQDGGDTQYF.

The V gene is TRBV19, the J gene TRBJ2-1; without DNA, the TCRdb call of TRBD1 cannot be checked. Germline assignment: CDR1 LNHDA and CDR2 SQIVND (reference sequence). This CDR3 has 14 residues. The CDR3 is CASSASTGHNEQFF.

The rearrangement uses TRBV7-6 and TRBJ2-7; the D call of TRBD1 rests on TCRdb alone, since no DNA is present to check it. The CDR3 runs to 16 residues. Germline loops: CDR1 SGHVS, CDR2 FNYEAQ. This CDR3 reads CASSLGSGQGAYEQYF.

This chain connects TRBV5-1 to TRBJ2-2; there is no DNA to check the TCRdb D call of TRBD1. The CDR3 extends over 14 amino acids. From germline, CDR1 is SGHRS and CDR2 YFSETQ. This chain's CDR3 is CASSLGRGTGELFF.

The CDR3: CASRQVGEETQYF. This rearrangement joins TRBV10-3 to TRBJ2-5; as DNA is missing, the TRBD1 call by TCRdb cannot be tested. Germline values: CDR1 ENHRY, CDR2 SYGVKD. This CDR3 has 13 amino acids.

This chain links TRBV7-2 with TRBJ1-1; the TRBD1 assignment by TCRdb is unverifiable without DNA. CDR1 is SGHTA, CDR2 FQGNSA, per germline. The CDR3 extends over 15 amino acids. The CDR3 protein is CASSSVQGMNTEAFF.

The chain recombines TRBV5-1 with TRBJ2-7; checking the TCRdb D call of TRBD1 is not possible without DNA. The germline gives CDR1 SGHRS, CDR2 YFSETQ. This CDR3 is built from 15 residues. This CDR3 reads CASSLAYTGLDEQYF.

The J gene is TRBJ2-1, the V gene TRBV28; the TCRdb call, TRBD2, lacks DNA for checking. Germline CDR1 is MDHEN and CDR2 is SYDVKM. This CDR3 is built from 17 residues. The CDR3 here is CASKIVGRGAPYNEQFF.

This chain joins TRBV28 and TRBJ2-7; with no DNA, the TCRdb D assignment of TRBD1 cannot be verified. Per germline, CDR1 MDHEN and CDR2 SYDVKM. The CDR3 runs to 15 residues. The CDR3 loop reads CASSLPFAGQVEQYF.